Presented here are 32 T cell receptor beta chains from one specimen sequenced in a study of early T cells in non-severe SARS-CoV-2 infection. TCRdb reprocessed the 5' RACE reads via MiXCR and lists one record per CDR3 protein. The sample has around 30,000 distinct CDR3 sequences, 5% to 6.5% seen once. Specimen: whole blood. The receptor set was obtained from an adult who was a healthcare worker with PCR-confirmed SARS-CoV-2 infection or an uninfected control (not recorded which).

This clonotype has at least ten counts. The chain carries TRBV7-2 and TRBJ2-5, with no clear D. The CDR3 is 14 residues long. V shed 4 bases and J shed 1 base, with 10 bases lying between them. The V gene's germline CDR1 is SGHTA and CDR2 FQGNSA. CDR3 bases: TGTGCCAGCAGCTCCTTTGGACCCCAAGAGACCCAGTACTTC. Protein: CASSSFGPQETQYF.

The rearrangement links TRBV12-3 or TRBV12-4 to TRBJ2-1, with 7 bases aligning to TRBD1. Trimming took 2 bases from V and 10 from J; bases not matched to a gene: 8. This CDR3 has 14 residues. CDR3 amino acids: CASSLRTGEWEQFF. For the CDR3, the DNA is TGTGCCAGCAGTTTAAGGACAGGTGAATGGGAGCAGTTCTTC.

This clonotype appeared many times. V usage is TRBV20-1 and J usage is TRBJ1-1; no clear D gene. From germline, CDR1 is DFQATT and CDR2 SNEGSKA (reference sequence). Trimming took 0 bases from V and 3 from J, leaving 14 bases between them. This CDR3 region has 15 residues. The CDR3 is CSARDNGRSDTEAFF. The DNA for the CDR3 is TGCAGTGCTAGAGACAACGGCCGAAGTGACACTGAAGCTTTCTTT.

This clonotype was recorded at least ten times. The V call is TRBV28, the J call TRBJ1-4; no definite D call. This CDR3 is 12 amino acids long. V was shortened by 5 bases and J by 5 bases, with 6 bases between the two germline ends. Germline CDR1 MDHEN, CDR2 SYDVKM. The CDR3 nucleotides read TGTGCCAGCAGTCCATGGAATGAAAAACTGTTTTTT. Protein product: CASSPWNEKLFF.

In this sample, this clonotype turned up a few times. The V call is TRBV6-6, the J call TRBJ2-3; the D gene could be TRBD1 or TRBD2 (5 bases each). This CDR3 has 16 residues. Trimming cost V 2 bases and J 2 bases, with 14 bases left between them. Germline V lookup: CDR1 MNHNY, CDR2 SVGAGI (reference sequence). CDR3 protein: CASSYPRDGYTDTQYF. In DNA, the CDR3 is TGTGCCAGCAGTTACCCCCGGGACGGCTACACAGATACGCAGTATTTT.

This clonotype was counted many times. V is TRBV4-1 and J is TRBJ2-7, with D possibly matching TRBD2 (7 bases). Trimming cost V 2 bases and J 3 bases, with 11 bases left between them. The length of the CDR3 is 14 residues. CDR1 and CDR2 (germline): MGHRA, YSYEKL. The CDR3 DNA is TGCGCCAGCAGCCAACCGGGGGGCCTCTACGAGCAGTACTTC. Protein sequence: CASSQPGGLYEQYF.

J is TRBJ2-1 and V is TRBV6-4; 13 nucleotides line up with TRBD2. This CDR3 has 15 amino acids. Germline V gives CDR1 MRHNA, CDR2 SNTAGT. J was trimmed by 9 bases and V by 3 bases; bases with no gene match: 5. The CDR3 DNA is TGTGCCAGCAGTGAGACTAGCGGGGGGATAAGTGAGCAGTTCTTC. Its protein product is CASSETSGGISEQFF.

The V and J genes are TRBV11-2 and TRBJ1-4; unclear D gene. CDR3 length equals 13 residues. The germline V gene has CDR1 SGHAT and CDR2 FQNNGV. Trimming removed 0 bases from V and 5 bases from J, with 4 bases in between. The DNA of the CDR3 is TGTGCCAGCAGCTTAGAGCGCAATGAAAAACTGTTTTTT. The encoded protein is CASSLERNEKLFF.

This clonotype was detected many times. The chain has TRBV7-2 and TRBJ1-5; TRBD1 might be the D (6 bases). The CDR3 extends over 14 amino acids. Trimming pared 1 base from V and 5 bases from J, leaving 9 bases between. The germline CDR1 and CDR2 sequences are SGHTA and FQGNSA. The CDR3 spells CASSLVQGYQPQHF. The CDR3 DNA sequence: TGTGCCAGCAGCTTAGTACAGGGTTATCAGCCCCAGCATTTT.

This clonotype was recorded many times. V usage is TRBV5-1 and J usage is TRBJ2-7, with D possibly TRBD1 on 6 matching bases. Between the trimmed V and J ends, which lost 1 base and 6 bases, there was a span of 17 bases. The CDR3 is 15 amino acids. CDR1 and CDR2 from the germline V gene are SGHRS and YFSETQ. The CDR3: CASSLRSATGSEQYF. The CDR3, as DNA: TGCGCCAGCAGCTTGAGATCTGCTACAGGGAGCGAGCAGTACTTC.

This clonotype was found many times. V usage is TRBV2 and J usage is TRBJ1-1; D unresolved. The CDR3 sequence is 14 residues long. The V end was cut by 1 base, the J end by 1 base, with 7 bases between. Per germline, CDR1 SNHLY and CDR2 FYNNEI. Here the CDR3 reads CASSEVGSNTEAFF. The DNA for the CDR3 is TGTGCCAGCAGTGAAGTGGGGTCGAACACTGAAGCTTTCTTT.

This clonotype was observed at least ten times. The J gene is TRBJ1-1, the V gene TRBV20-1; no clear D. This CDR3 spans 11 amino acids. V was trimmed by 4 bases and J by 1 base, leaving 4 bases between them. Germline CDR1 is DFQATT and CDR2 is SNEGSKA (reference sequence). The CDR3 sequence is CSAKGNTEAFF. CDR3 nucleotides: TGCAGTGCTAAGGGGAACACTGAAGCTTTCTTT.

Judged by abundance, this clonotype is medium-sized. CDR3 sequence: CASRLTSGGDPKTQYF. The DNA for the CDR3 is TGTGCCAGCAGGCTGACTAGCGGGGGTGACCCGAAGACCCAGTACTTC. The chain couples TRBV6-2 or TRBV6-3 to TRBJ2-5; 12 bases line up with TRBD2. V trimming: 6 bases; J trimming: 6 bases; junction bases outside the gene matches: 11. CDR1 and CDR2 (germline): MNHEY, SVGEGT. CDR3 length: 16 residues.

This clonotype came up many times. This rearrangement joins TRBV5-1 to TRBJ2-7, with D uncertain. V was trimmed by 2 bases and J by 2 bases, leaving 14 bases between them. CDR1 SGHRS and CDR2 YFSETQ come from the germline V gene. This CDR3 is 15 amino acids long. The CDR3 loop is CASSFLGGSTYEQYF. The CDR3 nucleotides are TGCGCCAGCAGCTTCCTAGGCGGATCGACCTACGAGCAGTACTTC. Supplemented by reference TRBV5-1 and TRBJ2-7, the full variable domain reads KAGVTQTPRYLIKTRGQQVTLSCSPISGHRSVSWYQQTPGQGLQFLFEYFSETQRNKGNFPGRFSGRQFSNSRSEMNVSTLELGDSALYLCASSFLGGSTYEQYFGPGTRLTVT.

This clonotype was observed many times. The chain has TRBV6-6 and TRBJ1-2, with 8 bases lining up with TRBD1. The CDR3 is 16 residues long. V trimming: 4 bases; J trimming: 0 bases; junction bases outside the gene matches: 7. Germline CDR1 and CDR2: MNHNY and SVGAGI (reference sequence). Written as DNA, the CDR3 is TGTGCCAGCAGTTTCGCAGGGGGCTACACTAACTATGGCTACACCTTC. Its protein product is CASSFAGGYTNYGYTF.

This clonotype was detected ten times or more. This sequence joins TRBV7-6 and TRBJ2-4, with D perhaps matching TRBD1 (6 bases). The length of the CDR3 is 16 residues. Germline V CDR1 and CDR2: SGHVS, FNYEAQ. V lost 5 bases to trimming and J lost 0 bases, with 14 bases between them. The CDR3 nucleotides are TGTGCCAGCAGCGCTGGGACACCCCTAGCCAAAAACATTCAGTACTTC. Translated: CASSAGTPLAKNIQYF.

This clonotype was counted ten times or more. The chain joins TRBV28 to TRBJ1-5; 8 bases fit TRBD1. V shed 3 bases and J 3 bases; nucleotides not matched to a gene: 7. The CDR3 extends over 16 amino acids. Looked up from germline, CDR1 is MDHEN and CDR2 is SYDVKM. The CDR3 region has the DNA TGTGCCAGCAGTTTGGACCGGGACAGGAACAATCAGCCCCAGCATTTT. Translating it yields CASSLDRDRNNQPQHF. The full variable domain, in which reference TRBV28 and TRBJ1-5 provide the parts outside the CDR3, is DVKVTQSSRYLVKRTGEKVFLECVQDMDHENMFWYRQDPGLGLRLIYFSYDVKMKEKGDIPEGYSVSREKKERFSLILESASTNQTSMYLCASSLDRDRNNQPQHFGDGTRLSIL.

Only a few counts were recorded for this clonotype. For the CDR3, the DNA is TGTGCCAGCAGCCGCGGACAGGGGATATTCAATTCACCCCTCCACTTT. This sequence encodes CASSRGQGIFNSPLHF. The V call is TRBV7-2, the J call TRBJ1-6; 9 bases match TRBD1. J gave up 7 bases and V 5 bases, and 9 bases lay outside the gene matches. This CDR3 is 16 amino acids long. CDR1 SGHTA and CDR2 FQGNSA come from the germline V gene.

Ten or more counts support this clonotype. The rearrangement links TRBV5-1 to TRBJ1-1, with 8 bases lining up with TRBD1. There are 13 residues in the CDR3. The V gene's germline CDR1 is SGHRS and CDR2 YFSETQ. J gave up 4 bases and V 1 base, and 0 bases lay outside the gene matches. CDR3 loop: CASSLTGGTEAFF. The CDR3 bases are TGCGCCAGCAGCTTGACAGGGGGCACTGAAGCTTTCTTT.

This clonotype was recorded many times. The chain carries TRBV12-3 or TRBV12-4 and TRBJ2-1, with 11 bases identical to TRBD2. V trimming: 4 bases; J trimming: 5 bases; junction bases outside the gene matches: 4. The length of the CDR3 is 15 residues. The CDR3 nucleotides read TGTGCCAGCAGTTACCCGACTAGCGGGGACAATGAGCAGTTCTTC. This translates into CASSYPTSGDNEQFF.

This clonotype was seen more than once but under ten times. The V call is TRBV5-1, the J call TRBJ2-1; 12 bases line up with TRBD2. The J segment lost 6 bases and the V segment lost 1 base, leaving 2 bases of the junction unmatched. Germline V CDR1 and CDR2: SGHRS, YFSETQ. CDR3 length: 15 residues. This chain's CDR3 is CASSLSSGGANEQFF. In nucleotides, the CDR3 is TGCGCCAGCAGCTTGTCTAGCGGGGGGGCCAATGAGCAGTTCTTC.

This clonotype has ten or more counts. V gene TRBV5-1 combines with J gene TRBJ1-5; D is uncertain. Germline V gene data show CDR1 as SGHRS and CDR2 as YFSETQ. V lost 2 bases, J lost 8 bases, and 14 bases lay in between. This CDR3 has 14 residues. CDR3 coding DNA: TGCGCCAGCAGCTTCCGTGGTGGCGATAAGCCCCAGCATTTT. Protein: CASSFRGGDKPQHF.

This clonotype was observed many times. The chain uses TRBV6-5 and TRBJ1-4; D is uncertain. Trimming shortened V by 2 bases and J by 3 bases, and 10 bases separated the two germline ends. The CDR3 has 15 amino acids. CDR1 and CDR2 from the germline V gene are MNHEY and SVGAGI. CDR3 DNA sequence: TGTGCCAGCAGTTACAGGACGAGGGCTAATGAAAAACTGTTTTTT. It yields the protein CASSYRTRANEKLFF.

This clonotype occurred a few times. The chain recombines TRBV7-9 with TRBJ1-2; D is perhaps TRBD1 (5 bases). The ends were cut back, 4 bases at V and 6 bases at J, with 9 bases in the middle. From germline, CDR1 is SEHNR and CDR2 FQNEAQ (reference sequence). The CDR3 sequence is 12 residues long. The CDR3 bases are TGTGCCAGCAGCTGGGACGTAAATGGCTACACCTTC. This sequence encodes CASSWDVNGYTF.

This clonotype was observed many times. V usage is TRBV18 and J usage is TRBJ1-5; maybe TRBD1 (6 bases). This CDR3 region has 16 residues. Per the germline V gene, CDR1 is KGHSH and CDR2 is LQKENI. V was pared by 3 bases and J by 2 bases, with 14 bases between. CDR3 nucleotide sequence: TGTGCCAGCTCACCCCCGGACAGTTTGGGCAATCAGCCCCAGCATTTT. It codes for CASSPPDSLGNQPQHF.

This clonotype was recorded at least ten times. The chain recombines TRBV20-1 with TRBJ2-7; TRBD1 aligns across 9 bases. The trim removed 0 bases at V and 4 bases at J, leaving 10 bases unmatched. The germline CDR1 and CDR2 sequences are DFQATT and SNEGSKA (reference sequence). CDR3 length: 16 residues. The CDR3 bases are TGCAGTGCTAGAGACGCCGGGACAGGGATCCATTACGAGCAGTACTTC. Translating gives CSARDAGTGIHYEQYF.

This clonotype has at least ten counts. The chain has TRBV5-4 and TRBJ1-1; D is unclear. Trimming removed 6 bases at V and 1 base at J, with 10 bases between. CDR3 length: 13 residues. Germline values: CDR1 SGHNT, CDR2 YYREEE (reference sequence). CDR3 sequence reads: CASKGGTNTEAFF. The CDR3 coding sequence is TGTGCCAGCAAAGGAGGTACGAACACTGAAGCTTTCTTT.

The table lists this clonotype with many counts. V and J are TRBV20-1 and TRBJ2-1, with D perhaps matching TRBD2 (7 bases). The CDR3 has 15 residues. Germline V CDR1 and CDR2: DFQATT, SNEGSKA (reference sequence). V gave up 0 bases and J gave up 5 bases, with 14 bases separating them. This CDR3 is CSARDPGGRDNEQFF. CDR3 coding DNA: TGCAGTGCTAGAGATCCGGGGGGCCGGGACAATGAGCAGTTCTTC.

This clonotype was counted many times. The chain recombines TRBV7-3 with TRBJ2-1; the match to TRBD2 covers 11 bases. Germline values: CDR1 SGHTA, CDR2 FQGTGA. The V and J ends lost 6 bases and 6 bases, in that order; junction bases with no gene match: 4. The CDR3 length is 14 residues. The CDR3 DNA follows: TGTGCCAGCAGACTCGGGACTAGCGGCAATGAGCAGTTCTTC. Translating it yields CASRLGTSGNEQFF.

The table lists this clonotype with many counts. The chain uses TRBV25-1 and TRBJ2-1, with D possibly being TRBD1 (6 bases). The V gene lost 4 bases and the J gene lost 0 bases, with 10 bases spanning the gap. This CDR3 has 15 amino acids. Germline assignment: CDR1 MGHDK and CDR2 SYGVNS. CDR3 sequence reads: CASSGTESSYNEQFF. The DNA of the CDR3 is TGTGCCAGCAGTGGGACAGAGAGCTCCTACAATGAGCAGTTCTTC.

This clonotype was found many times. This CDR3 is CASSVSGTENTGELFF. CDR3 sequence (DNA): TGTGCCAGCAGCGTGTCCGGGACAGAGAACACCGGGGAGCTGTTTTTT. The chain uses TRBV7-2 and TRBJ2-2; 7 bases line up with TRBD1. The CDR3 extends over 16 amino acids. Germline lookup yields CDR1 SGHTA and CDR2 FQGNSA. J lost 1 base, V lost 5 bases, and 7 bases had no gene match.

This clonotype was picked up a small number of times. The DNA for the CDR3 is TGTGCCAGCAGCGCCGGGACAGGGGCCACAGATACGCAGTATTTT. It specifies CASSAGTGATDTQYF. The chain employs TRBV28 and TRBJ2-3, with TRBD1 identical over 10 bases. This CDR3 contains 15 residues. The J segment lost 2 bases and the V segment lost 6 bases, leaving 5 bases of the junction unmatched. Germline V lookup: CDR1 MDHEN, CDR2 SYDVKM.